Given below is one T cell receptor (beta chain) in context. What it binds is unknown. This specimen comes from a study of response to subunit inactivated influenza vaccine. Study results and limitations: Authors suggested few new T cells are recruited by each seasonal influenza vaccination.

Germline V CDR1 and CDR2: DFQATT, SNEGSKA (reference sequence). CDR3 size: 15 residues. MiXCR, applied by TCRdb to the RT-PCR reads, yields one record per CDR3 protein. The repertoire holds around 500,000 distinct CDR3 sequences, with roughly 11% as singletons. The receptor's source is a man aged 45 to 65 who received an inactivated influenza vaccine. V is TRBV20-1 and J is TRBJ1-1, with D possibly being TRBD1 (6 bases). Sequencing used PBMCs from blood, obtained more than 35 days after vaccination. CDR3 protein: CGGQEPRGGWTEAFF. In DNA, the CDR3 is TGCGGCGGTCAGGAGCCTAGGGGGGGATGGACTGAAGCTTTCTTT.